This T cell receptor beta chain was obtained from a study of T cell responses to AZD1222 COVID-19 vaccine. Study outcomes and limitations: Clonal diversity was possibly underestimated, and white British individuals and females predominated among donors.

On this clone: Its antigen is currently unknown.

The table came from immunoSEQ multiplex PCR; TCRdb's copy has only in-frame clones and leaves some out. The sample shows some 170,000 clones, about 89% of them seen only once. The sample in question was peripheral blood, obtained 28 days after the second AZD1222 dose. This TCR was recovered from an adult who received the AZD1222 COVID-19 vaccine.

CDR3 sequence (DNA): TGCGCCAGCAGTTCCTGGGCGGGGACCTATGGCTACACCTTC. Translated: CASSSWAGTYGYTF. The chain is built from TRBV5-1 and TRBJ1-2; D possibly corresponds to TRBD1 (5 bases). CDR3 length equals 14 residues. V gave up 5 bases and J gave up 4 bases, with 15 bases separating them. The germline CDR1 and CDR2 sequences are SGHRS and YFSETQ.